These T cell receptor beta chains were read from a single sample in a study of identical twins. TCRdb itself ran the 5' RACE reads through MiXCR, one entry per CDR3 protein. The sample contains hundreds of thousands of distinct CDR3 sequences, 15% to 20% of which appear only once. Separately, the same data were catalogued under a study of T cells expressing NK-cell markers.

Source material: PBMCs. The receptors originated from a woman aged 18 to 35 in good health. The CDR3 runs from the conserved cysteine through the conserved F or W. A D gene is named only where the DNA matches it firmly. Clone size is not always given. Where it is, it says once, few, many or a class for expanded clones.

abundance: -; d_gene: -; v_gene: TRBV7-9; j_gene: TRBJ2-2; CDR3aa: CASSPEKPNTGELFF; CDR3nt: TGTGCCAGCAGCCCCGAGAAGCCAAACACCGGGGAGCTGTTTTTT
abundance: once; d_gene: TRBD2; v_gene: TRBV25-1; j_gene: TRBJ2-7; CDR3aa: CASSEFDSGDYEQYF; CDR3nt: TGTGCCAGCAGTGAATTTGATAGCGGGGACTACGAGCAGTACTTC
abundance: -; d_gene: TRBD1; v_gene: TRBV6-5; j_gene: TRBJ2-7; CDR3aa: CASSSQGGASYEQYF; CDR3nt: TGTGCCAGCAGTTCACAGGGGGGTGCCTCCTACGAGCAGTACTTC
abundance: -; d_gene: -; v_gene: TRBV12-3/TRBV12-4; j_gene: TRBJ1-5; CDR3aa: CASSLRQGGSQPQHF; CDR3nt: TGTGCCAGCAGTTTAAGGCAGGGAGGAAGTCAGCCCCAGCATTTT
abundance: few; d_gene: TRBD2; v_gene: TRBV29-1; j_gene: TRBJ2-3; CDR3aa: CSGLSGRDGDTQYF; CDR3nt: TGCAGCGGCCTATCCGGGAGGGATGGAGATACGCAGTATTTT
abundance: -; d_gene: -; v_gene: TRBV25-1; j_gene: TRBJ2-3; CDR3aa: CASTRGGAGTDTQYF; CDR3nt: TGTGCCAGCACCAGAGGGGGGGCCGGCACAGATACGCAGTATTTT
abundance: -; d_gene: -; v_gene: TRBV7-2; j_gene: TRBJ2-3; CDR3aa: CASSTKGTDTQYF; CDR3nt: TGTGCCAGCTCCACAAAGGGGACAGATACGCAGTATTTT
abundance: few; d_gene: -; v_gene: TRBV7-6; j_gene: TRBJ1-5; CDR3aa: CASSSLRAWDQPQHF; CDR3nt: TGTGCCAGCAGCTCCCTTAGAGCCTGGGATCAGCCCCAGCATTTT
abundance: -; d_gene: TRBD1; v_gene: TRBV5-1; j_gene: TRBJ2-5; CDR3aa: CASSLSFGQDQETQYF; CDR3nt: TGCGCCAGCAGCTTGTCCTTCGGACAGGACCAAGAGACCCAGTACTTC
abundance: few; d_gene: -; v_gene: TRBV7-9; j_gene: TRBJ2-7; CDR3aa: CASNPVGYEQYF; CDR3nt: TGTGCCAGCAACCCAGTGGGTTACGAGCAGTACTTC
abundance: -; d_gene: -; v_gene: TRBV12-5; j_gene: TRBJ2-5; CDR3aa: CASGLSRFGGFFIGETQYF; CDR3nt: TGTGCTAGTGGTTTGTCCCGCTTCGGGGGCTTCTTCATTGGGGAGACCCAGTACTTC
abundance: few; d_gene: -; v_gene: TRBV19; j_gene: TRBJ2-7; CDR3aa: CASPGTDPYEQYF; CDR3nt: TGTGCCAGTCCCGGGACCGACCCCTACGAGCAGTACTTC
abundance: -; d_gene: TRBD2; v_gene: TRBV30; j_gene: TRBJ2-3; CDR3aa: CAWSIGRGSTDTQYF; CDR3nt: TGTGCCTGGAGTATCGGGAGGGGTAGCACAGATACGCAGTATTTT
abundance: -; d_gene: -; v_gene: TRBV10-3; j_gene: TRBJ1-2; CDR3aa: CAISEGGRGGYTF; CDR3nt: TGTGCCATCAGTGAGGGGGGGCGCGGTGGCTACACCTTC
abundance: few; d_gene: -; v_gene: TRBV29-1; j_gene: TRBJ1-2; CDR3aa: CSGMTGTNYGYTF; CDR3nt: TGCAGCGGAATGACAGGAACTAACTATGGCTACACCTTC
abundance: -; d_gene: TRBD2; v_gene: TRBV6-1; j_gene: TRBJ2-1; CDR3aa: CASSRTSGRAFEQFF; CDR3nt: TGTGCCAGCAGTCGGACTAGCGGGAGGGCCTTTGAGCAGTTCTTC
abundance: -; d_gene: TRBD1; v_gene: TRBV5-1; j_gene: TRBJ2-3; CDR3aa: CASSSGTGTLTDTQYF; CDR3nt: TGCGCCAGCAGCTCGGGGACAGGGACACTCACAGATACGCAGTATTTT
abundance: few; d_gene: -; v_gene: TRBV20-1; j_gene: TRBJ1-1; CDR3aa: CSARPFNTEAFF; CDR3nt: TGCAGTGCTAGACCATTCAACACAGAAGCTTTCTTT
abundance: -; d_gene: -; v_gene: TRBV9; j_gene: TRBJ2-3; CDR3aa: CASSVARRTDTQYF; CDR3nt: TGTGCCAGCAGCGTAGCTAGGAGGACAGATACGCAGTATTTT
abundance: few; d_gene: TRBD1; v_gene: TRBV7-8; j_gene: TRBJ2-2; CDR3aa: CASSLGDRGHTGELFF; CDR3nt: TGTGCCAGCAGCCTTGGGGACAGGGGGCACACCGGGGAGCTGTTTTTT
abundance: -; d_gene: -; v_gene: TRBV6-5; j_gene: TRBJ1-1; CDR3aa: CASSYLGGDTEAFF; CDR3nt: TGTGCCAGCAGTTACTTAGGCGGGGACACTGAAGCTTTCTTT
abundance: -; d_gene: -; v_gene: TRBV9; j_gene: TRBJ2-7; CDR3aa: CASSVEDLPQGEQYF; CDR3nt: TGTGCCAGCAGCGTAGAGGACCTTCCTCAGGGGGAGCAGTACTTC
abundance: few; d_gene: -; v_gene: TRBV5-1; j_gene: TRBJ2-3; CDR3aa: CASSPQGGASTDTQYF; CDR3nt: TGCGCCAGCAGCCCCCAAGGGGGAGCTAGCACAGATACGCAGTATTTT
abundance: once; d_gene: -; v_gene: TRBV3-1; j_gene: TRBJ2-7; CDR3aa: CASSLMTGRLIDEQYF; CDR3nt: TGTGCCAGCAGCCTTATGACAGGGAGGTTAATCGACGAGCAGTACTTC
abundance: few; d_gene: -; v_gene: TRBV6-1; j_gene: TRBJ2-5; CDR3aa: CASSRTLRETQYF; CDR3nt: TGTGCCAGCAGCCGAACCTTAAGGGAGACCCAGTACTTC
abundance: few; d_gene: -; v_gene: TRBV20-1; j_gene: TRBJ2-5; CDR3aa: CSAYPPTGRETQYF; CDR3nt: TGCAGTGCCTACCCTCCTACAGGGCGAGAGACCCAGTACTTC
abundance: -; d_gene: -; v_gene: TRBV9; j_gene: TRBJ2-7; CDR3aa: CASSVEAGRSYEQYF; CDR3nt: TGTGCCAGCAGCGTAGAGGCAGGTCGATCCTACGAGCAGTACTTC
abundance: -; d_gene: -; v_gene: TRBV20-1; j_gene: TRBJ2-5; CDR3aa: CSAGGNLQETQYF; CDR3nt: TGCAGTGCTGGGGGCAACCTTCAAGAGACCCAGTACTTC
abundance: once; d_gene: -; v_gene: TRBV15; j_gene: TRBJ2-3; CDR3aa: CATSRDYGSTDTQYF; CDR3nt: TGTGCCACCAGCAGAGATTACGGAAGCACAGATACGCAGTATTTT
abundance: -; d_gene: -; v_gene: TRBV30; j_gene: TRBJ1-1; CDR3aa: CALSQGSAEAFF; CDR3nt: TGTGCCTTGTCCCAGGGGTCGGCCGAAGCTTTCTTT
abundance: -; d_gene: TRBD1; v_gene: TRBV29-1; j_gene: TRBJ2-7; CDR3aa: CSVATGTGGPYEQYF; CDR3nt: TGCAGCGTCGCTACCGGGACAGGGGGACCCTACGAGCAGTACTTC
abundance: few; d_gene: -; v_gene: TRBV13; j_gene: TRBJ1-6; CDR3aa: CASSPGTVRDSPLHF; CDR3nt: TGTGCCAGCAGCCCCGGGACGGTCCGAGATTCACCCCTCCACTTT
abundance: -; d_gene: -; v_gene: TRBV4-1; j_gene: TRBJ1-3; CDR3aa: CASSHGTGTTGNTIYF; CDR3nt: TGCGCCAGCAGCCATGGCACCGGGACAACTGGAAACACCATATATTTT
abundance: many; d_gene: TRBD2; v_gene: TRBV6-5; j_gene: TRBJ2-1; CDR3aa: CASVQRGGLYNEQFF; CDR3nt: TGTGCCAGCGTTCAGCGGGGGGGGCTATACAATGAGCAGTTCTTC